A selection of T cell receptor beta chains follows, all from one sample in a study of control samples from healthy donors and cancer patients. Repertoires were generated with immunoSEQ multiplex PCR, while TCRdb's copy carries only in-frame clones and drops some. The sample shows 140,000 to 150,000 clones, approximately 93% of them seen only once. Sample: blood. These receptors originate from a man between 18 and 35 years old in good health. Each CDR3 is given with its conserved first and last residue. D genes are given only for firm matches. Only some rows state a clone size, as once, few, many or a class for expanded clones.

v_gene	j_gene	d_gene	abundance	CDR3nt	CDR3aa
TRBV19	TRBJ1-5	-	-	TGTGCCAGTAATCCCAGTCGGCAGTACAATCAGCCCCAGCATTTT	CASNPSRQYNQPQHF
TRBV4-3	TRBJ1-1	TRBD1	-	TGCGCCAGCAGCGGGTGGACAGGGGAGAACACTGAAGCTTTCTTT	CASSGWTGENTEAFF
TRBV19	TRBJ2-4	-	-	TGTGCCATCCGCTCATCTCAGCTCTCGGACATTCAGTACTTC	CAIRSSQLSDIQYF
TRBV30	TRBJ1-6	-	few	TGTGCCTGGAGTGAAGGGGGTAATTCACCCCTCCACTTT	CAWSEGGNSPLHF
TRBV18	TRBJ1-1	-	few	TGTGCCAGCTCACGGTTGAGGTGGCGTGGAAACACTGAAGCTTTCTTT	CASSRLRWRGNTEAFF
TRBV28	TRBJ2-2	-	-	TGTGCCAGCAGTTTGGAGACCGGGGAGCTGTTTTTT	CASSLETGELFF
TRBV18	TRBJ2-1	-	-	TGTGCCAGCTCACCACCGAGGGTCGGCTCCTACAATGAGCAGTTCTTC	CASSPPRVGSYNEQFF
TRBV29-1	TRBJ1-2	TRBD1	-	TGCAGCGTTGAACGGCAGGGGGCTGGTGGCTACACCTTC	CSVERQGAGGYTF
TRBV7-2	TRBJ1-5	TRBD1	-	TGTGCCAGCAGCCTTCAGGGGGGGAGCAATCAGCCCCAGCATTTT	CASSLQGGSNQPQHF
TRBV28	TRBJ2-7	TRBD1	-	TGTGCCAGCAGTGCCTCAGGGGGCTCCACAGGGAACGAGCAGTACTTC	CASSASGGSTGNEQYF
TRBV6-2/TRBV6-3	TRBJ2-7	TRBD2	-	TGTGCCAGCAGTTTGCCCACTAGCGGGGGAACCTACGAGCAGTACTTC	CASSLPTSGGTYEQYF
TRBV4-3	TRBJ2-1	-	-	TGCGCCAGCAGCCAAGAAGGTTCCGGGGATGAGCAGTTCTTC	CASSQEGSGDEQFF
TRBV5-1	TRBJ1-2	-	-	TGCGCCAGCAGCCTGGATCACGGGTTAGGGAATGGCTACACCTTC	CASSLDHGLGNGYTF
TRBV10-3	TRBJ2-2	-	-	TGTGCCACCACTATTGAGGGCATGCCCGGGGAGCTGTTTTTT	CATTIEGMPGELFF
TRBV4-1	TRBJ1-4	TRBD1	-	TGCGCCAGCAGCCAAGCCGACAGGGATGGTGAAAAACTGTTTTTT	CASSQADRDGEKLFF
TRBV5-1	TRBJ1-2	-	-	TGCGCCAGCAGCTTGGACCCTCGGAGGTACATCGGGTATGGCTACACCTTC	CASSLDPRRYIGYGYTF
TRBV3-1/TRBV3-2	TRBJ2-6	-	-	TGTGCCAGCAGCCCCAGAGTCTACCCTTCTGGGGCCAACGTCCTGACTTTC	CASSPRVYPSGANVLTF
TRBV18	TRBJ1-2	TRBD1	-	TGTGCCAGCTCCGAACAGGGGGACTATGGCTACACCTTC	CASSEQGDYGYTF
TRBV27	TRBJ2-7	TRBD1	-	TGTGCCAGCAGTTTTCTGGGGACAGGGTCCTACGAGCAGTACTTC	CASSFLGTGSYEQYF
TRBV9	TRBJ2-7	-	once	TGTGCCAGCAGCGCAGACGGCCGCCGGGGGTCCTACGAGCAGTACTTC	CASSADGRRGSYEQYF
TRBV5-4	TRBJ1-4	-	-	TGTGCCAGCAGCTTGGTTCCAGCAACTAATGAAAAACTGTTTTTT	CASSLVPATNEKLFF
TRBV28	TRBJ1-2	TRBD1	-	TGTGCCAGCAGAACATACAGGGGAGCTGAGAATGGCTACACCTTC	CASRTYRGAENGYTF
TRBV6-6	TRBJ1-1	-	-	TGTGCCAGCAGTAACGGACAGACGAACACTGAAGCTTTCTTT	CASSNGQTNTEAFF
TRBV11-2	TRBJ1-1	-	once	TGTGCCAGCAGCTTATCGGTCAGAAACACTGAAGCTTTCTTT	CASSLSVRNTEAFF
TRBV18	TRBJ2-7	TRBD2	-	TGTGCCAGCTCACCCGGACGGGGGGCCTACGAGCAGTACTTC	CASSPGRGAYEQYF
TRBV4-3	TRBJ1-1	TRBD1	-	TGCGCCAGCAGCCGGGCAGGGGGCTTGAACACTGAAGCTTTCTTT	CASSRAGGLNTEAFF
TRBV19	TRBJ1-1	-	-	TGTGCCAGTATTGGAGGGGAAGCTTTCTTT	CASIGGEAFF
TRBV7-8	TRBJ2-7	TRBD2	-	TGTGCCAGCAGCTTAGCCCCGGGACTAGCGGGAGTTGTGCAGTACTTC	CASSLAPGLAGVVQYF
TRBV27	TRBJ2-7	-	-	TGTGCCAGCAGTCCAGGTTCTGTCTACGAGCAGTACTTC	CASSPGSVYEQYF
TRBV5-5	TRBJ1-1	TRBD1	-	TGTGCCAGCAGCTTTAGAGGGGGCCAAGTTCAAGAAGCTTTCTTT	CASSFRGGQVQEAFF
TRBV19	TRBJ2-3	TRBD2	-	TGTGCCAGTAGTACGGGACTAACCACAGATACGCAGTATTTT	CASSTGLTTDTQYF
TRBV6-6	TRBJ1-6	-	-	TGTGCCAGCAGTTTAGGACAGAACTATAATTCACCCCTCCACTTT	CASSLGQNYNSPLHF
TRBV5-1	TRBJ1-6	-	once	TGCGCCAGCAGCGTCGCAGGACCCGCCTATAATTCACCCCTCCACTTT	CASSVAGPAYNSPLHF
TRBV28	TRBJ1-2	-	-	TGTGCCTGCTATATTCGGAACTATGGCTACACCTTC	CACYIRNYGYTF
TRBV10-1	TRBJ1-5	-	-	TGCGCCAGCTCTATGGGGCAGAATCAGCCCCAGCATTTT	CASSMGQNQPQHF
TRBV6-1	TRBJ1-1	TRBD1	-	TGTGCCAGCAGGGAAGACAGGGGTGGCACTGAAGCTTTCTTT	CASREDRGGTEAFF
TRBV7-2	TRBJ2-7	-	-	TGTGCCAGCAGCGCCTCCTCTTTCGAGGGCTTTTACGAGCAGTACTTC	CASSASSFEGFYEQYF
TRBV6-5	TRBJ1-1	-	-	TGTGCCAGCAGGCGCAGCTCCGTCACTGAAGCTTTCTTT	CASRRSSVTEAFF
TRBV10-3	TRBJ2-1	TRBD2	-	TGTGCCATCAGTGAGTCGGCATCTAGCGGGGGGGCGGCGGGGTTCTTC	CAISESASSGGAAGFF
TRBV14	TRBJ1-1	-	-	TGTGCCAGCAGCCAAATTGAGGTTACTGAAGCTTTCTTT	CASSQIEVTEAFF
TRBV6-2/TRBV6-3	TRBJ2-1	-	-	TGTGCCAGCAGTTACGGACCTTACAATGAGCAGTTCTTC	CASSYGPYNEQFF
TRBV7-9	TRBJ1-5	-	few	TGTGCCAGCAGCTTAGGGTATCAGCCCCAGCATTTT	CASSLGYQPQHF
TRBV9	TRBJ1-1	-	-	TGTGCCAGCAGCGTAGCTGAGGGGTTTGGTGAGGGAGCTTTCTTT	CASSVAEGFGEGAFF
TRBV29-1	TRBJ1-1	-	-	TGCAGCGTGCAAGGGGGACTCCGTGAAGCTTTCTTT	CSVQGGLREAFF
TRBV9	TRBJ2-1	-	-	TGTGCCAGCAGCGCCGGCGACAATGAGCAGTTCTTC	CASSAGDNEQFF
TRBV7-9	TRBJ2-7	-	-	TGTGCCAGCAGCTTAGCCACAGGGAACAACGAGCAGTACTTC	CASSLATGNNEQYF
TRBV18	TRBJ1-3	-	-	TGTGCCAGCTCACCCCCGGGCTCCATCTCTGGAAACACCATATATTTT	CASSPPGSISGNTIYF
TRBV5-5	TRBJ2-7	-	once	TGTGCCAGCAGCTATTTACAGGGTGAGGGCACCTACGAGCAGTACTTC	CASSYLQGEGTYEQYF
TRBV11-2	TRBJ2-1	-	-	TGTGCCAGCAGCTTAGAGTCTAGCGGCCTTCAGGGGAATGAGCAGTTCTTC	CASSLESSGLQGNEQFF